The entry below gives a single TCR beta chain sequence along with its context. Its target is unknown. The sample comes from a study of Ad26.COV2.S vaccination and SARS-CoV-2 variants. Assay: immunoSEQ multiplex PCR; the TCRdb copy retains only in-frame clones and omits some. The table lists 430,000 or so clones, roughly 89% of them singletons, with around 2.5% in the top ten. Study-wide results and limits: It was reported that spike-specific CD8+ and CD4+ T cell responses were substantially broad after vaccination. Recipients given vaccine exceeded placebo recipients in spike-specific TCR breadth. It was found that vaccine and placebo recipients had similar non-spike TCR breadth. Possible underestimation of total T cell responses by the TCR breadth and depth analyses was noted.

The treatment is: some 20 received Ad26.COV2.S at low or high dose, single or two shots; about 5 received placebo; per-sample allocation not given. Sampling occurred on day 63 after the first vaccine or placebo injection. The sample was peripheral blood, taken in a trial of Ad26.COV2.S vaccine versus placebo. This TCR derives from a person between 18 and 59 years old who received the Ad26.COV2.S COVID-19 vaccine or a placebo.

The CDR3 DNA reads as TGTGCCAGCAGCTCACCGGGACTAGCGACGAACGAGCAGTACTTC. This sequence encodes CASSSPGLATNEQYF. V usage is TRBV6-6 and J usage is TRBJ2-7; TRBD2 matches at 10 bases. CDR3 length equals 15 residues. J gave up 5 bases and V 6 bases, and 10 bases lay outside the gene matches. The germline CDR1 and CDR2 sequences are MNHNY and SVGAGI (reference sequence).